Listed below are T cell receptor beta chains from one sample, sequenced in a study of shared clonotypes between healthy human individuals. The table came from immunoSEQ multiplex PCR; TCRdb's copy has only in-frame clones and leaves some out. Found here are about 2.4 million clones, more than 85% of them singletons; the top ten hold approximately 0.35%. The sequenced material came from naive CD4+ T cells from PBMCs. These receptors all come from a man aged 18-30 years in good health. Some clones in this sample may be carry-over from other donors' samples. CDR3s include the opening cysteine and the closing phenylalanine or tryptophan. Fields, in order: V gene, D gene, J gene, clone size, CDR3 DNA, CDR3 protein. A D gene is named only where the DNA matches it firmly. Only some rows state a clone size, as once, few, many or a class for expanded clones.

TRBV7-2	TRBD1	TRBJ1-4	.	TGTGCCAGCAGCCAAACAGGGGATAGTATCGAAAAACTGTTTTTT	CASSQTGDSIEKLFF
TRBV5-1	TRBD1	TRBJ1-6	.	TGCGCCAGCAGCGTCGTCAGGGGGTCAAATTCACCCCTCCACTTT	CASSVVRGSNSPLHF
TRBV27	.	TRBJ2-3	.	TGTGCCAGCAGTACAGGAGTGAGCACAGATACGCAGTATTTT	CASSTGVSTDTQYF
TRBV5-1	.	TRBJ2-5	.	TGCGCCAGCAGCAAGGGGGGCGGGAGTGAAGAGACCCAGTACTTC	CASSKGGGSEETQYF
TRBV7-9	.	TRBJ1-1	.	TGTGCCAGCAGCCCTCCGGGCTTAAATCCTGAAGCTTTCTTT	CASSPPGLNPEAFF
TRBV5-1	.	TRBJ1-5	.	TGCGCCAGCAGCTTGGCCGGAGGGGTTGAGCAGCCCCAGCATTTT	CASSLAGGVEQPQHF
TRBV9	TRBD1	TRBJ2-1	.	TGTGCCAGCAGCCCGACAGGGGGTAGCTCCTACAATGAGCAGTTCTTC	CASSPTGGSSYNEQFF
TRBV7-2	.	TRBJ1-2	.	TGTGCCAGCAGCTCCGGGCGGGTTGGGGGCGTCTCCTATGGCTACACCTTC	CASSSGRVGGVSYGYTF
TRBV9	.	TRBJ2-7	.	TGTGCCAGCAGCGTATATCCAGGTGGCGAGCAGTACTTC	CASSVYPGGEQYF
TRBV7-3	.	TRBJ1-3	.	TGTGCCAGCAGTCCCTCCCCCGAAGTAGGAAACACCATATATTTT	CASSPSPEVGNTIYF
TRBV2	TRBD1	TRBJ2-5	once	TGTGCCAGCAGCCAAACAGGGGGGTCAGAGACCCAGTACTTC	CASSQTGGSETQYF
TRBV10-3	.	TRBJ1-1	.	TGTGCCATCGCAGGGAGTTGGAACACTGAAGCTTTCTTT	CAIAGSWNTEAFF
TRBV18	TRBD1	TRBJ2-4	once	TGTGCCAGCTCACCTGGGGACAGGGGATACATTCAGTACTTC	CASSPGDRGYIQYF
TRBV2	TRBD1	TRBJ2-2	.	TGTGCCAGCAGTGCAGACAGGGAAGGAGAGCTGTTTTTT	CASSADREGELFF
TRBV9	TRBD2	TRBJ2-1	once	TGTGCCAGCAGCGTAGGTGGACTAGCGGACAAACCGGGATACAATGAGCAGTTCTTC	CASSVGGLADKPGYNEQFF
TRBV9	TRBD2	TRBJ2-1	.	TGTGCCAGCAGCGTAATAAGCGGGAGTTGGGGTGAGCAGTTCTTC	CASSVISGSWGEQFF
TRBV18	.	TRBJ2-5	.	TGTGCCAGCTCACCACCCACGGCCCGGGAGACCCAGTACTTC	CASSPPTARETQYF
TRBV7-2	TRBD2	TRBJ2-5	.	TGTGCCAGCAGCTTCCAGCGGGGGCGAGAGACCCAGTACTTC	CASSFQRGRETQYF